This T cell receptor beta chain came from a study of identical twins. MiXCR was run by TCRdb on the 5' RACE reads, yielding one entry per CDR3 protein. The repertoire holds 300,000 to 400,000 distinct CDR3 sequences, with roughly 12% as singletons. Whole-study findings and limits: Among beta out-of-frame sequences, excess sharing between twins appeared weaker.

All donors were healthy Caucasians. The CDR3 sequence is 16 residues long. Germline CDR1 and CDR2: SNHLY and FYNNEI. V was cut by 3 bases and J by 1 base, with 12 bases left in between. Comment on this clonotype: Its antigen remains unknown.

The data also belong to a second study, concerning yellow fever vaccine responses in identical twins.

This clonotype originated in a woman between 18 and 29 years old in good health. This rearrangement joins TRBV2 to TRBJ2-2, with D unresolved. Sequencing was carried out using CD8+ T cells sorted from blood. The CDR3 DNA is TGTGCCAGCAGTGATTCTGCCGCCCTGAACACCGGGGAGCTGTTTTTT. Translated, it gives CASSDSAALNTGELFF.